The next 17 T cell receptor beta chains were all read from a single sample in a study of beta chain features in type 1 diabetes. What was sequenced were expressed TCRB transcripts, since all of the isolated RNA had been reverse transcribed. Generated by immunoSEQ multiplex PCR, the TCRdb table keeps only in-frame clones and is missing some. The sample lists under 300,000 clones; 25% to 35% were seen once. The sequenced material came from central memory CD4+ T cells from blood. Every receptor here comes from a young man in good health.

The chain is built from TRBV18 and TRBJ2-1; a possible D gene is TRBD1 (6 bases). The CDR3 has 16 residues. Trimming left V 4 bases short and J 3 bases short, with 16 bases between. The germline CDR1 and CDR2 sequences are KGHSH and LQKENI. This CDR3 reads CASSLMPLTGYNEQFF. Here the CDR3 DNA reads TGTGCCAGCTCACTCATGCCTTTGACAGGCTACAATGAGCAGTTCTTC.

This sequence joins TRBV7-9 and TRBJ2-3, with 9 bases matching TRBD1. CDR1 and CDR2 (germline): SEHNR, FQNEAQ (reference sequence). The V segment lost 4 bases and the J segment 5 bases; nucleotides outside the gene matches: 7. The CDR3 consists of 15 residues. The CDR3 DNA reads TGTGCCAGCAGCTCCCGGGACAGGGCGGGAGATACGCAGTATTTT. Translated, it gives CASSSRDRAGDTQYF. Looking up the rest from reference TRBV7-9 and TRBJ2-3 gives the full variable domain: DTGVSQNPRHKITKRGQNVTFRCDPISEHNRLYWYRQTLGQGPEFLTYFQNEAQLEKSRLLSDRFSAERPKGSFSTLEIQRTEQGDSAMYLCASSSRDRAGDTQYFGPGTRLTVL.

V is TRBV2 and J is TRBJ2-3; D is possibly TRBD2 (6 bases). Trimming pared 11 bases from V and 4 bases from J, leaving 13 bases between. The CDR3 is 12 residues long. Germline assignment: CDR1 SNHLY and CDR2 FYNNEI. The CDR3 DNA reads as TGTGCCTCTCGGCGGGAAGCAGATACGCAGTATTTT. Its translation: CASRREADTQYF.

This clone was observed a handful of times. This chain uses TRBV5-1 with TRBJ2-7; TRBD2 matches at 7 bases. From germline, CDR1 is SGHRS and CDR2 YFSETQ. The trim removed 4 bases at V and 6 bases at J, leaving 13 bases unmatched. The CDR3 has 15 amino acids. CDR3 DNA sequence: TGCGCCAGCAGCCCGGAAGCGGGAATGGAACTCGAGCAGTACTTC. It is translated as CASSPEAGMELEQYF.

This clone was seen only once. The same CDR3 also results from other DNA sequences found in this sample. V usage is TRBV7-2 and J usage is TRBJ2-1; 8 positions match TRBD1. From germline, CDR1 is SGHTA and CDR2 FQGNSA. The V gene end was trimmed by 6 bases and the J gene end by 2 bases; junction bases not matched to a gene: 3. The CDR3 runs 14 residues. CDR3 DNA: TGTGCCAGCAGTTCGGACAGGGCCTACAATGAGCAGTTCTTC. Amino acids: CASSSDRAYNEQFF.

This rearrangement joins TRBV28 to TRBJ2-5; 8 nucleotides match TRBD1. The trim removed 8 bases at V and 6 bases at J, leaving 5 bases unmatched. CDR1 and CDR2 (germline): MDHEN, SYDVKM. The CDR3 has 12 amino acids. The CDR3 DNA follows: TGTGCCAGCCAGGGGGCCTGGAAGACCCAGTACTTC. It yields the protein CASQGAWKTQYF. Full variable domain (outside the CDR3, taken from reference TRBV28 and TRBJ2-5): DVKVTQSSRYLVKRTGEKVFLECVQDMDHENMFWYRQDPGLGLRLIYFSYDVKMKEKGDIPEGYSVSREKKERFSLILESASTNQTSMYLCASQGAWKTQYFGPGTRLLVL.

The chain uses TRBV28 and TRBJ2-7; 7 bases match TRBD2. The CDR3 length is 15 residues. Germline CDR1 and CDR2: MDHEN and SYDVKM. Trimming removed 3 bases from V and 2 bases from J; junction bases left unmatched: 7. Here the CDR3 DNA reads TGTGCCAGCAGTTTCCCCGGGACTATAACCTACGAGCAGTACTTC. It yields the protein CASSFPGTITYEQYF.

This chain uses TRBV7-6 with TRBJ2-7, with D perhaps TRBD1 or TRBD2 (5 bases each). Trimming pared 6 bases from V and 6 bases from J, leaving 9 bases between. The length of the CDR3 is 11 residues. The germline CDR1 and CDR2 sequences are SGHVS and FNYEAQ. The CDR3 here is CASRVGTEQYF. CDR3 in DNA: TGTGCCAGCAGGGTCGGGACCGAGCAGTACTTC.

This clone has only a few counts. V gene TRBV4-1 combines with J gene TRBJ2-7; 9 bases agree with TRBD1. Germline-derived CDR1 and CDR2 are MGHRA and YSYEKL. The CDR3 spans 17 residues. Losses at the gene ends were 1 base for V and 0 bases for J; bases not matched to a gene: 7. The CDR3 DNA follows: TGCGCCAGCAGCCAAGCTTCGGGACAGGGTAACTCCTACGAGCAGTACTTC. It yields the protein CASSQASGQGNSYEQYF.

The CDR3 loop reads CVCKGSIHQPQHF. The DNA of the CDR3 is TGCGTTTGTAAAGGGTCTATTCATCAGCCCCAGCATTTT. This chain links TRBV23-1 with TRBJ1-5; D not certain. TRBV23-1 is given ORF status, its function remaining uncertain. This CDR3 has 13 residues.

This clone was recorded many times. Other DNA sequences in the sample encode the same CDR3. The rearrangement joins TRBV29-1 to TRBJ1-1, with 10 positions matching TRBD1. Germline V gene sequence: CDR1 SQVTM, CDR2 ANQGSEA. V lost 4 bases and J lost 11; bases outside the gene matches: 10. The CDR3 spans 13 residues. DNA for the CDR3: TGCAGCGTTGTTGTGGGGACAGGGGAAGGGGCTTTCTTT. It specifies CSVVVGTGEGAFF.

The chain carries TRBV20-1 and TRBJ1-1; unclear D gene. CDR1 is DFQATT, CDR2 SNEGSKA, per germline (reference sequence). This CDR3 has 11 residues. The germline V and J ends were trimmed by 1 base and 5 bases, with 5 bases remaining between them. CDR3 sequence reads: CSARVVTEAFF. CDR3 sequence (DNA): TGCAGTGCTAGAGTAGTAACTGAAGCTTTCTTT.

This clone came up many times. The chain combines TRBV11-2 with TRBJ2-6; D uncertain. V lost 5 bases and J lost 0, with 5 bases in between. CDR1 is SGHAT, CDR2 FQNNGV, per germline. The CDR3 runs to 14 residues. The CDR3 sequence is CASSTYSGANVLTF. The CDR3 bases are TGTGCCAGCAGCACATACTCTGGGGCCAACGTCCTGACTTTC.

CDR3 in amino acids: CASTGVSEFQPQHF. The CDR3 coding sequence is TGTGCCAGCACCGGAGTGTCCGAATTTCAGCCCCAGCATTTT. This chain connects TRBV6-1 to TRBJ1-5; D not resolved. V was shortened by 7 bases and J by 6 bases, with 16 bases between the two germline ends. This CDR3 has 14 residues. From germline, CDR1 is MNHNS and CDR2 SASEGT.

This clone has only a few counts. The chain couples TRBV7-2 to TRBJ1-1, with D perhaps matching TRBD1 (5 bases). Trimming shortened V by 3 bases and J by 4 bases, and 21 bases separated the two germline ends. The CDR3 consists of 17 residues. Germline V gene lookup returns CDR1 SGHTA and CDR2 FQGNSA. CDR3 region: CASSLDSTVLRGTEAFF. CDR3 sequence (DNA): TGTGCCAGCAGCTTGGATTCGACAGTTCTGAGGGGCACTGAAGCTTTCTTT.

This clone was counted only a few times. The chain carries TRBV2 and TRBJ2-7, with 9 bases lining up with TRBD1. The length of the CDR3 is 15 residues. In germline, CDR1 is SNHLY, CDR2 FYNNEI. Germline trimming cut 7 bases from V and 2 bases from J; bases unmatched to any gene: 9. The CDR3 coding sequence is TGTGCCAGCACTCGACAGGGGGGAATGACCTACGAGCAGTACTTC. As protein: CASTRQGGMTYEQYF.

This clone was seen a handful of times. The V call is TRBV14, the J call TRBJ2-7, with TRBD2 matching 12 bases. The CDR3 spans 16 residues. With 4 bases clipped from V and 3 bases from J, the junction kept 7 bases outside the gene matches. The germline CDR1 and CDR2 sequences are SGHDN and FVKESK. The CDR3 region is CASSRDPTSGGYEQYF. Written as DNA, the CDR3 is TGTGCCAGCAGCCGCGATCCGACTAGCGGGGGCTACGAGCAGTACTTC.